These 25 T cell receptor beta chains were sequenced from one sample in a study of blood T cell repertoires in COVID-19. TCRdb keeps only in-frame clones here, not all; method: immunoSEQ multiplex PCR. The sample includes more than 150,000 clones, approximately 91% seen only once; the top ten take 6.5% to 8.5%. Source material: peripheral blood. These receptors all come from a man aged 35-49 years with acute or convalescent COVID-19.

The chain employs TRBV7-2 and TRBJ2-7, with D possibly TRBD1 on 5 matching bases. The CDR3 consists of 14 residues. Germline CDR1 and CDR2: SGHTA and FQGNSA. V was shortened by 2 bases and J by 3 bases, with 11 bases between the two germline ends. This CDR3 reads CASSLHAGFYEQYF. The CDR3, as DNA: TGTGCCAGCAGCTTACATGCAGGGTTCTACGAGCAGTACTTC.

CDR3 sequence: CASSRISGGLEETQYF. CDR3 nucleotide sequence: TGTGCCAGCAGTCGAATTAGCGGGGGCCTGGAAGAGACCCAGTACTTC. This chain links TRBV28 with TRBJ2-5, with TRBD2 identical over 9 bases. The CDR3 contains 16 residues. Germline V gene lookup returns CDR1 MDHEN and CDR2 SYDVKM. V lost 5 bases and J lost 3; bases outside the gene matches: 10.

The V call is TRBV10-3, the J call TRBJ2-2; 7 bases align to TRBD2. The CDR3 has 13 amino acids. The V segment lost 8 bases and the J segment 4 bases; nucleotides outside the gene matches: 4. The germline gives CDR1 ENHRY, CDR2 SYGVKD. In nucleotides, the CDR3 is TGTGCCATCGGGGGGGTTAGCACCGGGGAGCTGTTTTTT. Translated: CAIGGVSTGELFF.

The chain is built from TRBV6-6 and TRBJ1-1; no firm D call. The CDR3 is 12 residues long. Germline-derived CDR1 and CDR2 are MNHNY and SVGAGI (reference sequence). The V gene lost 9 bases and the J gene lost 4 bases, with 12 bases spanning the gap. Written as DNA, the CDR3 is TGTGCCAGTTGGCGCGGCGGCACTGAAGCTTTCTTT. It codes for CASWRGGTEAFF.

The CDR3, as DNA: TGTGCCTGGAGTGTAGGCGGGACTAGCGGGGGCCTAAGCTCCTACGAGCAGTACTTC. This gives the protein CAWSVGGTSGGLSSYEQYF. V and J are TRBV30 and TRBJ2-7; 14 positions match TRBD2. CDR1 is GTSNPN and CDR2 is SVGIG in the germline V gene (reference sequence). Trimming at V came to 0 bases and at J to 0 bases, leaving 10 bases not matched to a gene. The CDR3 is made up of 19 amino acids.

This clone was seen a few times. The chain joins TRBV4-1 to TRBJ2-1; TRBD2 matches at 9 bases. J was trimmed by 3 bases and V by 1 base; bases with no gene match: 7. The germline V gene encodes CDR1 MGHRA and CDR2 YSYEKL. The CDR3 is 17 residues long. This CDR3 is CASSQVGARGGYNEQFF. The CDR3 DNA reads TGCGCCAGCAGCCAAGTAGGAGCGCGGGGGGGCTACAATGAGCAGTTCTTC.

This chain joins TRBV7-9 and TRBJ1-6; 9 bases match TRBD1. The V gene end was trimmed by 2 bases and the J gene end by 0 bases; junction bases not matched to a gene: 5. CDR3 size: 18 residues. Germline lookup yields CDR1 SEHNR and CDR2 FQNEAQ (reference sequence). The chain's CDR3 is CASSLRTGASSYNSPLHF. The CDR3 nucleotides read TGTGCCAGCAGCTTACGGACAGGGGCAAGCTCCTATAATTCACCCCTCCACTTT.

The rearrangement uses TRBV18 and TRBJ2-5, with 11 bases fitting TRBD2. Germline CDR1 is KGHSH and CDR2 is LQKENI. The CDR3 is 16 residues long. The V segment lost 6 bases and the J segment 1 base; nucleotides outside the gene matches: 7. The CDR3 spells CASSPTLAGGQETQYF. CDR3 DNA: TGTGCCAGCTCTCCTACCCTAGCGGGGGGCCAAGAGACCCAGTACTTC.

The rearrangement joins TRBV6-1 to TRBJ2-3; D remains unclear. The CDR3 sequence is 16 residues long. In germline, CDR1 is MNHNS, CDR2 SASEGT. V gave up 2 bases and J gave up 1 base, with 13 bases separating them. Here the CDR3 reads CASSEMGRSRTDTQYF. The CDR3 DNA is TGTGCCAGCAGTGAAATGGGCAGGTCCCGCACAGATACGCAGTATTTT.

The J gene is TRBJ1-1, the V gene TRBV30; 7 bases are a match to TRBD1. The junction had 15 bases not matched to a gene; V was cut back by 5 bases and J by 3 bases. The CDR3 length is 16 residues. CDR1 GTSNPN and CDR2 SVGIG come from the germline V gene (reference sequence). The CDR3 protein is CAWFPWQGVRDTEAFF. For the CDR3, the DNA is TGTGCCTGGTTTCCCTGGCAGGGGGTGCGTGACACTGAAGCTTTCTTT.

The rearrangement uses TRBV12-3 or TRBV12-4 and TRBJ1-2, with D maybe TRBD1 (6 bases). The CDR3 covers 12 residues. Trimming took off 7 bases at V and 4 bases at J, with 10 bases between the two ends. The CDR3 DNA is TGTGCCAGCATTGACAGGATCTATGGCTACACCTTC. Its translation: CASIDRIYGYTF.

This chain uses TRBV12-3 or TRBV12-4 with TRBJ1-5; no reliable D call. There are 13 residues in the CDR3. Trimming left V 2 bases short and J 4 bases short, with 6 bases between. CDR3 protein: CASSLTENQPQHF. CDR3 coding DNA: TGTGCCAGCAGTTTAACAGAAAATCAGCCCCAGCATTTT.

The V call is TRBV6-2 or TRBV6-3, the J call TRBJ2-5, with 10 nucleotides matching TRBD2. Per the germline V gene, CDR1 is MNHEY and CDR2 is SVGEGT. CDR3 size: 16 residues. The V gene end was trimmed by 5 bases and the J gene end by 5 bases; junction bases not matched to a gene: 11. This CDR3 is CASSPRGAGGPETQYF. In nucleotides, the CDR3 is TGTGCCAGCAGTCCCCGCGGAGCGGGGGGGCCCGAGACCCAGTACTTC.

Worth noting for this clone: Other DNA variants within this sample encode the same CDR3. This chain links TRBV2 with TRBJ1-1; D unclear. V lost 5 bases, J lost 2 bases, and 3 bases lay in between. This CDR3 is 11 amino acids long. Per germline, CDR1 SNHLY and CDR2 FYNNEI. CDR3 protein: CASSRNTEAFF. CDR3 nucleotides: TGTGCCAGCAGTCGTAACACTGAAGCTTTCTTT.

The chain uses TRBV27 and TRBJ2-7; D might be TRBD1 (6 bases). The CDR3 contains 14 residues. The germline CDR1 and CDR2 sequences are MNHEY and SMNVEV (reference sequence). V was clipped by 3 bases and J by 0 bases, with 9 bases between them. The CDR3 reads CASSFGTHSYEQYF. The CDR3 coding sequence is TGTGCCAGCAGTTTCGGGACACACTCCTACGAGCAGTACTTC.

The chain recombines TRBV27 with TRBJ2-3; possible D gene TRBD2, 6 bases. Trimming removed 4 bases from V and 4 bases from J, with 21 bases in between. Looked up from germline, CDR1 is MNHEY and CDR2 is SMNVEV (reference sequence). The CDR3 is 17 amino acids. The CDR3 DNA sequence: TGTGCCAGCAGTTCCCGTTTCGGGCGGGAAAGAGCAGATACGCAGTATTTT. Translation gives CASSSRFGRERADTQYF.

The V gene is TRBV7-8, the J gene TRBJ2-7; TRBD2 matches at 10 bases. V lost 3 bases and J lost 3; bases outside the gene matches: 5. CDR1 is SGHVS, CDR2 FQNEAQ, per germline. The CDR3 contains 15 residues. The CDR3 DNA follows: TGTGCCAGCAGCTTCCGAGCGGGGGGGGGCTACGAGCAGTACTTC. It codes for CASSFRAGGGYEQYF.

This sequence joins TRBV6-1 and TRBJ2-3; TRBD2 matches at 9 bases. Germline loops: CDR1 MNHNS, CDR2 SASEGT. V was pared by 4 bases and J by 5 bases, with 13 bases of the junction left unmatched. The CDR3 loop spans 17 amino acids. CDR3 sequence (DNA): TGTGCCAGCAGTGGCCTTTTGGCGCGGGGGGGCAGAGATACGCAGTATTTT. It encodes CASSGLLARGGRDTQYF.

A word on this clone: This sample also contains other DNA sequences that code for the same CDR3. The rearrangement joins TRBV29-1 to TRBJ2-7, with TRBD1 as a possible D gene (5 bases). The CDR3 length is 13 residues. V lost 0 bases to trimming and J lost 0 bases, with 6 bases between them. CDR1 is SQVTM and CDR2 is ANQGSEA in the germline V gene. CDR3 sequence: CSVEEGDSYEQYF. The DNA for the CDR3 is TGCAGCGTTGAAGAAGGGGACTCCTACGAGCAGTACTTC.

This sequence joins TRBV9 and TRBJ1-2; possibly TRBD1 for D (5 bases). Trimming removed 0 bases from V and 8 bases from J, with 11 bases in between. CDR1 and CDR2 from the germline V gene are SGDLS and YYNGEE. The CDR3 spans 13 residues. The CDR3: CASSVAVGVGYTF. The CDR3 region has the DNA TGTGCCAGCAGCGTAGCTGTAGGGGTCGGCTACACCTTC.

The chain is built from TRBV10-1 and TRBJ2-7, with 10 nucleotides matching TRBD1. J was trimmed by 5 bases and V by 4 bases; bases with no gene match: 14. Germline V gene data show CDR1 as WNHNN and CDR2 as SYGVQD (reference sequence). The length of the CDR3 is 17 residues. The CDR3 is CASSVTSPGQGYHEQYF. For the CDR3, the DNA is TGCGCCAGCAGTGTTACTTCGCCGGGACAGGGGTACCACGAGCAGTACTTC.

This clone showed up just once. The chain links TRBV19 to TRBJ2-7; maybe TRBD1 (5 bases). Trimming cost V 6 bases and J 5 bases, with 20 bases left between them. The germline CDR1 and CDR2 sequences are LNHDA and SQIVND (reference sequence). This CDR3 is 15 amino acids long. The CDR3 DNA is TGTGCCAGTAGGATTTGGGGCAGCGACCCCAACGAGCAGTACTTC. It yields the protein CASRIWGSDPNEQYF.

The rearrangement links TRBV4-2 to TRBJ2-7, with D maybe TRBD1 (6 bases). Germline CDR1 and CDR2: LGHNA and YNFKEQ. This CDR3 has 17 residues. Trimming removed 0 bases at V and 0 bases at J, with 15 bases between. The CDR3 DNA reads TGTGCCAGCAGCCAAGAGGCTTCAGGGGTCTTCTCCTACGAGCAGTACTTC. It yields the protein CASSQEASGVFSYEQYF.

This chain joins TRBV5-5 and TRBJ1-3; unclear D gene. The V and J ends lost 1 base and 2 bases respectively, with 7 bases between them. This CDR3 is built from 14 residues. Per germline, CDR1 SGHKS and CDR2 YYEKEE (reference sequence). The CDR3: CASSLPSAGNTIYF. The DNA of the CDR3 is TGTGCCAGCAGCTTGCCGTCCGCTGGAAACACCATATATTTT.

The chain joins TRBV6-2 or TRBV6-3 to TRBJ2-7; 9 nucleotides agree with TRBD1. Trimming took 6 bases from V and 4 from J; bases not matched to a gene: 16. Looked up from germline, CDR1 is MNHEY and CDR2 is SVGEGT. This CDR3 contains 17 residues. The CDR3 loop reads CASSLSGQGWEDYEQYF. As DNA, the CDR3 is TGTGCCAGCAGCTTATCGGGACAGGGCTGGGAGGATTACGAGCAGTACTTC.